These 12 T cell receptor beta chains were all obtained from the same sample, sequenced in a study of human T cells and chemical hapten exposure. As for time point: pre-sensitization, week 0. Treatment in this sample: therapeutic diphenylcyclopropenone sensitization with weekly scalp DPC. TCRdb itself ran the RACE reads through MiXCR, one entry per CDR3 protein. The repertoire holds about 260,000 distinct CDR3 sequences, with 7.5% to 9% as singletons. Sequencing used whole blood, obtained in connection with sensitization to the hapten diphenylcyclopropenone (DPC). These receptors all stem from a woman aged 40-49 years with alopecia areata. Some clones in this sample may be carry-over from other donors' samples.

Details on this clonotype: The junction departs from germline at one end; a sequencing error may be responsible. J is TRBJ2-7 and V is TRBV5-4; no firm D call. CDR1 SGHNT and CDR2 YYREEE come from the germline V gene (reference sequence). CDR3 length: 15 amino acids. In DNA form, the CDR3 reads TGTGCCAACAGCTTGGCTGGCGGTCCAACCTACGAGCAGTACTTC. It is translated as CANSLAGGPTYEQYF. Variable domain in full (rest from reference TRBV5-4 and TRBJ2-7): ETGVTQSPTHLIKTRGQQVTLRCSSQSGHNTVSWYQQALGQGPQFIFQYYREEENGRGNFPPRFSGLQFPNYSSELNVNALELDDSALYLCANSLAGGPTYEQYFGPGTRLTVT.

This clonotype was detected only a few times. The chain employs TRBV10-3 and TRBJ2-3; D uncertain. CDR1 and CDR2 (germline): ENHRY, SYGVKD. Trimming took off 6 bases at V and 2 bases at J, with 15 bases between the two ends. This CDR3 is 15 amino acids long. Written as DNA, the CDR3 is TGTGCCATCAGAGCATCGGACGGTACCACAGATACGCAGTATTTT. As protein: CAIRASDGTTDTQYF.

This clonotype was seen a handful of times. The chain's CDR3 is CASSTWTGGNTGELFF. The CDR3 nucleotides read TGTGCCAGCAGCACGTGGACAGGGGGCAACACCGGGGAGCTGTTTTTT. The genes are TRBV5-4 and TRBJ2-2; 11 bases line up with TRBD1. This CDR3 comprises 16 residues. V lost 4 bases, J lost 2 bases, and 4 bases stayed unmatched. CDR1 and CDR2 from the germline V gene are SGHNT and YYREEE (reference sequence).

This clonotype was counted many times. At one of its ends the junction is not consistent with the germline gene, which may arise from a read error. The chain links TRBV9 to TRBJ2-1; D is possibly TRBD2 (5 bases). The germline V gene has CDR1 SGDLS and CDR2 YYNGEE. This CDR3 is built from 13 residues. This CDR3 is CASSVGEEGAPVF. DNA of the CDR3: TGTGCCAGCAGCGTAGGGGAAGAGGGAGCCCCGGTCTTC.

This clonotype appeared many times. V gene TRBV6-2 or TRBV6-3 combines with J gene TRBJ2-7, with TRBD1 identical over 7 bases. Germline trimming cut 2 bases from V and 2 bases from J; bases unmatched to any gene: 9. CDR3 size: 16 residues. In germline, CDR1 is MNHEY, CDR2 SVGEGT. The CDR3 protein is CASSYGLGTVTYEQYF. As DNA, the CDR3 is TGTGCCAGCAGTTACGGGCTCGGGACAGTGACCTACGAGCAGTACTTC.

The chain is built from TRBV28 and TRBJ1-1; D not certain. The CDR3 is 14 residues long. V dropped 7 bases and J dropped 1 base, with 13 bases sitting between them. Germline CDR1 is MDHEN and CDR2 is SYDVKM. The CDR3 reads CASNPPTRNTEAFF. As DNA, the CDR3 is TGTGCCAGCAATCCGCCTACACGGAACACTGAAGCTTTCTTT. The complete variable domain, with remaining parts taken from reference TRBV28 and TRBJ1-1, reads DVKVTQSSRYLVKRTGEKVFLECVQDMDHENMFWYRQDPGLGLRLIYFSYDVKMKEKGDIPEGYSVSREKKERFSLILESASTNQTSMYLCASNPPTRNTEAFFGQGTRLTVV.

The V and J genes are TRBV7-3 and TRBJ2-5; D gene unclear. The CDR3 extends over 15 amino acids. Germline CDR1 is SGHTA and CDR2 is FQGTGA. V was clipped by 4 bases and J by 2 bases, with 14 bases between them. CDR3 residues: CASSSRGDPQETQYF. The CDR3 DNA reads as TGTGCCAGCAGCTCACGCGGAGACCCACAAGAGACCCAGTACTTC.

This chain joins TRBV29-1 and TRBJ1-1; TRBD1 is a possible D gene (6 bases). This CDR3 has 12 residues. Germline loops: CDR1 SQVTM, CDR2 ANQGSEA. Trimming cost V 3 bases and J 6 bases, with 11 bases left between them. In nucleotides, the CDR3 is TGCAGCGTTGATACCGGGGGGCCTGAAGCTTTCTTT. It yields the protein CSVDTGGPEAFF.

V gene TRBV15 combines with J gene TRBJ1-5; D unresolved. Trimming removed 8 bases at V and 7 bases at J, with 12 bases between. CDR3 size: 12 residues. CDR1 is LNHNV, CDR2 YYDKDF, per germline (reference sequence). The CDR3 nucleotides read TGTGCCACCGGCCCAGACTTCCAGCCCCAGCATTTT. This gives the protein CATGPDFQPQHF.

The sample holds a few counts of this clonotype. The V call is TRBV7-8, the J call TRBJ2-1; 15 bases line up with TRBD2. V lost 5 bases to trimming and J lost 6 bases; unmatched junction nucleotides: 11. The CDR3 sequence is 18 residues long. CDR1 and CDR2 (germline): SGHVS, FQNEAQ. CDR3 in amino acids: CASSVGTSGRPVPNEQFF. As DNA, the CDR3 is TGTGCCAGCAGCGTCGGGACTAGCGGGAGGCCGGTCCCCAATGAGCAGTTCTTC.

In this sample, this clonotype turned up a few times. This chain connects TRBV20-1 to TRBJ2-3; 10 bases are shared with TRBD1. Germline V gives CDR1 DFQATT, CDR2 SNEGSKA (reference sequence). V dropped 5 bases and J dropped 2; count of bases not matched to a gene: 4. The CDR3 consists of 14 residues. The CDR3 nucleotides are TGCAGTGCTCCGGGACAGGGGCCCACAGATACGCAGTATTTT. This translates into CSAPGQGPTDTQYF.

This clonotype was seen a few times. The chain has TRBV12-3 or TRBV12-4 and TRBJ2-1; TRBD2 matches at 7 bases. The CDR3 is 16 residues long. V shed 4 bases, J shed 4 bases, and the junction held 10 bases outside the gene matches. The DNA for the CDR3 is TGTGCCAGCAGTTGGCCCGGTGGAGCGGGGTACAATGAGCAGTTCTTC. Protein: CASSWPGGAGYNEQFF.